Listed below are T cell receptor beta chains from one sample, sequenced in a study of shared clonotypes between healthy human individuals. Clones were read by immunoSEQ multiplex PCR, and TCRdb kept only the in-frame ones, dropping some. The sample includes 2 million to 2.5 million clones, 85% to 95% of them seen just once. The sequencing input was naive CD4+ T cells from PBMCs. The source of these receptors is a man aged 18 to 29 in good health. Some clones in this sample may be carry-over from other donors' samples. CDR3s include the opening cysteine and the closing phenylalanine or tryptophan. The D gene is left open where the match is weak. Clone size is stated in some rows and not others, as once, few, many or a class when expanded.

J gene: TRBJ2-7; clone size: .; D gene: TRBD1; V gene: TRBV6-1; CDR3 protein: CASKLQGASYEQYF; CDR3 DNA: TGTGCCAGCAAACTACAGGGGGCGTCCTACGAGCAGTACTTC
J gene: TRBJ1-1; clone size: .; D gene: .; V gene: TRBV19; CDR3 protein: CASTLAGGTEAFF; CDR3 DNA: TGTGCCAGTACTCTCGCGGGGGGTACTGAAGCTTTCTTT
J gene: TRBJ1-1; clone size: .; D gene: .; V gene: TRBV6-1; CDR3 protein: CASSEAWDTEAFF; CDR3 DNA: TGTGCCAGCAGTGAAGCGTGGGACACTGAAGCTTTCTTT
J gene: TRBJ2-7; clone size: .; D gene: TRBD1; V gene: TRBV6-6; CDR3 protein: CASRPDRGYEQYF; CDR3 DNA: TGTGCCAGCAGGCCCGACAGGGGTTACGAGCAGTACTTC
J gene: TRBJ2-1; clone size: .; D gene: .; V gene: TRBV7-2; CDR3 protein: CASSLGPYSRGNEQFF; CDR3 DNA: TGTGCCAGCAGCTTAGGACCCTATTCAAGGGGCAATGAGCAGTTCTTC
J gene: TRBJ1-5; clone size: .; D gene: .; V gene: TRBV2; CDR3 protein: CASRGTGFGNQPQHF; CDR3 DNA: TGTGCCAGCAGGGGCACAGGATTTGGCAATCAGCCCCAGCATTTT
J gene: TRBJ2-7; clone size: once; D gene: TRBD2; V gene: TRBV6-5; CDR3 protein: CASSYQIAGPAYEQYF; CDR3 DNA: TGTGCCAGCAGTTACCAAATAGCGGGACCGGCCTACGAGCAGTACTTC
J gene: TRBJ2-1; clone size: .; D gene: .; V gene: TRBV15; CDR3 protein: CATSRKGGSSSYNEQFF; CDR3 DNA: TGTGCCACCAGCAGAAAGGGAGGCAGTAGCTCCTACAATGAGCAGTTCTTC
J gene: TRBJ1-2; clone size: .; D gene: .; V gene: TRBV28; CDR3 protein: CASGPSIGGYTF; CDR3 DNA: TGTGCCAGCGGTCCCTCAATTGGTGGCTACACCTTC
J gene: TRBJ2-1; clone size: .; D gene: TRBD2; V gene: TRBV10-3; CDR3 protein: CAIRGTSGSSNEQFF; CDR3 DNA: TGTGCCATCAGGGGTACTAGCGGGAGCTCCAATGAGCAGTTCTTC